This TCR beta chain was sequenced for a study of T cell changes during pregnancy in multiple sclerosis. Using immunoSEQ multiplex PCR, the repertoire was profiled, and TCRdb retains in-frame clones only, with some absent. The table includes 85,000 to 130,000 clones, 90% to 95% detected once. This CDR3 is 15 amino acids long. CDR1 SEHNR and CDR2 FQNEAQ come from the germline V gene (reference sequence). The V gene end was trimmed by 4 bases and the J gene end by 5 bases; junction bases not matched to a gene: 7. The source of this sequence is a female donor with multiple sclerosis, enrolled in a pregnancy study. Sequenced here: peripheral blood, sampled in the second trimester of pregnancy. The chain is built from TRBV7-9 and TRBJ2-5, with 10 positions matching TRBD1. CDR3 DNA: TGTGCCAGCAGCTCGACAGGGGGCAATCGGGAGACCCAGTACTTC. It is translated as CASSSTGGNRETQYF.